This T cell receptor beta chain derives from a study of shared clonotypes between healthy human individuals (dated by TCRdb to 2018 to 2021). Concerning the study at large: A few men and two women, aged 18 to 49 years, made up the cohort. Per donor, three plates each were used for CD4 naive and CD4 memory, two for CD8 naive, and one for CD8 memory. The study deeply sequenced blood TCR repertoires of about 5 healthy adults to estimate repertoire size and the extent of clonotype sharing between individuals. To increase sequencing depth and limit assay-specific biases, different laboratories used diverse techniques to prepare libraries and sequence TCR repertoires. Each donor's leukapheresis produced roughly between roughly 0.94 and 9.5 billion PBMCs. General study outcomes and caveats: The genetic and exposure-history diversity represented was limited by the small number of donors. Pairwise subsampling led to the expectation that sequencing depth would affect the degree of clonotype sharing among donors. Naive subsets generally had larger estimated clonotype richness than memory subsets did. Sampling was limited to blood, and TCR repertoires in tissue likely differ from TCR repertoires in blood. Higher generation probabilities were observed for clonotypes shared by all four sorted-subset donors than for non-shared clonotypes. Rarefaction of sorted-subset datasets indicated incomplete sequencing despite the large sequencing depth. Approximately 5% of naive CD4, around 3.6% of naive CD8, roughly 2.5% of memory CD4, and more than 0.35% of memory CD8 clonotypes were shared across a few donors.

Healthy HIV-negative adults with no recently reported acute infections or vaccinations were included as donors. Every donor was a Caucasian adult residing in Nashville, Tennessee, USA. CD4+ T cells were enriched by magnetic negative selection, after which naive cells were positively selected on CD45RA and the negative fraction was taken as the memory subset. Blood was obtained by leukapheresis, after which PBMCs were separated by Ficoll-Histopaque density gradient centrifugation and cryopreserved in liquid nitrogen vapor phase. Analytical flow cytometry was used to check the purity and quantity of every magnetically sorted T cell population. From each sorted fraction, genomic DNA was isolated and quantified by UV absorbance on a Nanodrop 2000c. Using the deep immunoSEQ assay, TCR CDR3 regions were amplified from genomic DNA by multiplex PCR. For each cell subset, the extracted genomic DNA was distributed evenly across all wells of several immunoSEQ 96-well plates, and each plate served as one replicate. For sorted subsets, about 220 ng of genomic DNA, equivalent to around 30,000 T cell genomes, went into each replicate PCR. Purified libraries were measured with a Qubit 3.0 fluorometer, size-checked on a Bioanalyzer 2100, and measured again with the KAPA Library Quantification kit. Every immunoSEQ 96-well plate was sequenced on a dedicated single-read 150-cycle Illumina NextSeq 550 flow cell. In the original analysis: Because the immunoSEQ output included only junctional sequences and no quality scores, the filtering could not be the same as the filtering used for full-length reads. Sequences were annotated with PyIR, a Python wrapper for IgBLAST v1.9, using IMGT germline references to assign V/J genes and CDR3. Any read was removed if the V/J assignment was weak (E-value above 1e-6), the CDR3 was missing, or the read contained stop codons, out-of-frame junctions, or ambiguous translated residues. V3J clonotypes were defined as sequences sharing the same inferred V gene, J gene, and CDR3 amino acid sequence. The percentage overlap between two repertoires was calculated by dividing the number of shared unique clonotypes by the size of the smaller repertoire. Repertoire richness was assessed with RTK rarefaction, the Chao1 estimator, and Recon v2.1 estimates of unobserved clonotypes. Generation probabilities for all TCRbeta clonotypes obtained by the gDNA method from a handful of donors were computed using OLGA. In its TCRdb copy, this immuneACCESS table keeps in-frame sequences only and misses some clones. Where compared with another copy, unresolved V genes explain less than half of these, and the others have no known cause. Clone size and V and J calls were adopted from that table, with D and trimming inferred from the DNA. The sample has over a million clones on record, 95% to 97% of them singletons. The top ten clonotypes cover over 1% of the sample.

CDR1 and CDR2 (MNHNS, SASEGT) derive from the germline V gene. Taken from cysteine to phenylalanine, the CDR3 has 13 residues. The retained sequence is limited to the CDR3, 39 bases, with the frame set at the first base. V is reduced by 0 bases and J by 4 bases, leaving a spacing of 6 bases between them. Notes on this clone: This receptor's antigen is unknown. One base away there is no much larger clone; base qualities are not given.

The sequence came from a man aged 30-40 years in good health. The sequence links TRBV6-1 to TRBJ1-1; the D gene lacks a confident call. The sample comprised naive CD4+ T cells sorted from blood. This sample's cell subset or site label indicates: CD45RA+ positively selected. The CDR3 sequence is CASSEASGTEAFF. The nucleotides read TGTGCCAGCAGTGAAGCATCGGGCACTGAAGCTTTCTTT.